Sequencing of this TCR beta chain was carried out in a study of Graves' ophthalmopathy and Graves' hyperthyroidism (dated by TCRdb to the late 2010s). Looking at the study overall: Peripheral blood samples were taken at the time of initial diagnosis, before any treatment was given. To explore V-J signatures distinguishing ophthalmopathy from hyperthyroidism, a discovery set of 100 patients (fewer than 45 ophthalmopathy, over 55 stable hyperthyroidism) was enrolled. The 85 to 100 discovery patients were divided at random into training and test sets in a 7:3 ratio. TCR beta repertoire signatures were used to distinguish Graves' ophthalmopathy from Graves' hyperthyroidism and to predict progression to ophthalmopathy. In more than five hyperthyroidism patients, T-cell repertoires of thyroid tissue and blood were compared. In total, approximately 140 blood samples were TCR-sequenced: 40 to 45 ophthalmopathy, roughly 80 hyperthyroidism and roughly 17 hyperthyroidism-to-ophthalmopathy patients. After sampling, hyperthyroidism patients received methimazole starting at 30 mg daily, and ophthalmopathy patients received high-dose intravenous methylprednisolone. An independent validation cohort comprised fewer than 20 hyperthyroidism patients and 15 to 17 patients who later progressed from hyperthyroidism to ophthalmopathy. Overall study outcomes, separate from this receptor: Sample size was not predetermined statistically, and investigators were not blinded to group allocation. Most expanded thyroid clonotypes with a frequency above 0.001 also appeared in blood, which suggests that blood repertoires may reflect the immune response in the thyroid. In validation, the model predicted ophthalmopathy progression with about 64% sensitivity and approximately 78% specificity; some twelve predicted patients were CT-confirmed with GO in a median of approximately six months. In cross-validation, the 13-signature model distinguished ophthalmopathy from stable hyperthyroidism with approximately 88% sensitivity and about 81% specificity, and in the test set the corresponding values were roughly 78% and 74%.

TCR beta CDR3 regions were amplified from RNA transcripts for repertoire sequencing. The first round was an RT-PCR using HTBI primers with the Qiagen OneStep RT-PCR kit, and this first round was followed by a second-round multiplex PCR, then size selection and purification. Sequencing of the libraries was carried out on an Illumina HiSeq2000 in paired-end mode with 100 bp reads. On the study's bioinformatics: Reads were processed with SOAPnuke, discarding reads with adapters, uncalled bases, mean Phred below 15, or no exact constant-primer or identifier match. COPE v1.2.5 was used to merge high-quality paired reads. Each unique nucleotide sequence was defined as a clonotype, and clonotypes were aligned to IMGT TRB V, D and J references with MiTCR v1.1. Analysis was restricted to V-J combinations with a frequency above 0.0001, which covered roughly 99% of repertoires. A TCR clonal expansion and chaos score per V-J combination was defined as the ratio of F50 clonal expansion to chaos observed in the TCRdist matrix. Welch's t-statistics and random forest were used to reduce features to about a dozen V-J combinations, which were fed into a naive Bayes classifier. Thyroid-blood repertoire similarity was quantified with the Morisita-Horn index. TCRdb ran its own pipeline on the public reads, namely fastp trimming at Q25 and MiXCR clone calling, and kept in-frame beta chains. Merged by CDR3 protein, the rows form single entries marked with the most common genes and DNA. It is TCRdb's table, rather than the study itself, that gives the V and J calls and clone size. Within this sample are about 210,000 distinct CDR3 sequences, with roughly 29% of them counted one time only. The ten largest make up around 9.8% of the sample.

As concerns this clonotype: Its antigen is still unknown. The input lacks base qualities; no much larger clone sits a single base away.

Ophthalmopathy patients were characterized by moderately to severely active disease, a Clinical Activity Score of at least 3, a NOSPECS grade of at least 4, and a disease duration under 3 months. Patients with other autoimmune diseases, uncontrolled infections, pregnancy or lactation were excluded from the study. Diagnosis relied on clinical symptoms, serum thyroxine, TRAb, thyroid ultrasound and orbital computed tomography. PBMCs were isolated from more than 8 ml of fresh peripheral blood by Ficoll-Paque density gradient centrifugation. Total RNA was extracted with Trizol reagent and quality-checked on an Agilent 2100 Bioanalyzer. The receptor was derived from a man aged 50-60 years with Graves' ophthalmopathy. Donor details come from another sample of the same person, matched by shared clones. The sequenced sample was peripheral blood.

CDR3 region: CASSALGSPKNIQYF. The nucleotide sequence is TGTGCCAGCAGCGCACTAGGGTCCCCCAAAAACATTCAGTACTTC. The sequence joins TRBV6-1 to TRBJ2-4; TRBD2 could be the D gene, as 5 bases match. The CDR3 spans 15 residues, from the cysteine through the phenylalanine. The retained sequence is limited to the CDR3, 45 bases, with the frame set at the first base. V sheds 6 bases and J sheds 2 bases, leaving 14 bases between their ends. CDR1 is given as MNHNS and CDR2 as SASEGT, both from the germline V gene.